This T cell receptor (beta chain) was obtained from a study of glioma-infiltrating T cells. Using RNA template, CDR3s of TCR alpha and beta were amplified with iRepertoire arm-PCR. Input was roughly 85-450 ng of tissue mRNA or PBMC total RNA. One entry per CDR3 protein, called by TCRdb with MiXCR from the multiplex PCR reads. The table shows 110,000 or so distinct CDR3 sequences, with less than 30% occurring only once. The V segment lost 1 base and the J segment 2 bases; nucleotides outside the gene matches: 5. The CDR3 sequence is 16 residues long. Germline-derived CDR1 and CDR2 are MGHRA and YSYEKL. Study outcomes and limitations: Gliomas, especially low-grade, showed above-expected tissue-blood divergence; non-neoplastic patients showed below. Only very few CDR3 sequences appeared in both tissue and blood.

This clonotype was counted a few times. What it recognizes is unknown. Sequences were obtained from glioma tissue, nonneoplastic brain tissue, or PBMCs (not recorded which). The chain uses TRBV4-1 and TRBJ2-1, with 7 nucleotides matching TRBD1. This clonotype was obtained from a human donor with low-grade glioma or glioblastoma, undergoing nonglioma brain surgery, or in good health (not recorded which). CDR3 loop: CASSQVTGATYNEQFF. The CDR3 nucleotides are TGCGCCAGCAGCCAAGTTACAGGGGCGACCTACAATGAGCAGTTCTTC.